These 23 T cell receptor beta chains came from one sample sequenced in a study of blood T cell repertoires in COVID-19. Assay: immunoSEQ multiplex PCR; the TCRdb copy retains only in-frame clones and omits some. Of about 99,000 clones listed, less than 90% were seen once; the top ten hold roughly 2%. Sequenced: peripheral blood. These receptors were obtained from a man between 65 and 85 years old with active or convalescent COVID-19.

The chain combines TRBV5-1 with TRBJ2-3; TRBD2 aligns across 8 bases. This CDR3 is 14 amino acids long. Germline V gene data show CDR1 as SGHRS and CDR2 as YFSETQ. V shed 6 bases and J 1 base; nucleotides not matched to a gene: 4. The CDR3 nucleotides read TGCGCCAGCAACGGACTAGCCGGCACAGATACGCAGTATTTT. It translates to CASNGLAGTDTQYF.

The chain carries TRBV2 and TRBJ1-1; 10 bases align to TRBD1. This CDR3 region has 13 residues. V was pared by 4 bases and J by 5 bases, with 1 base of the junction left unmatched. Per the germline V gene, CDR1 is SNHLY and CDR2 is FYNNEI. CDR3 in DNA: TGTGCCAGCAGTGGGACAGGGGGGACTGAAGCTTTCTTT. This gives the protein CASSGTGGTEAFF.

The chain recombines TRBV9 with TRBJ2-5, with 15 bases lining up with TRBD2. The CDR3 is 15 residues long. Trimming cost V 3 bases and J 3 bases; bases outside gene matches: 0. CDR1 and CDR2 from the germline V gene are SGDLS and YYNGEE. As DNA, the CDR3 is TGTGCCAGCAGCGGGACTAGCGGGGGGGAAGAGACCCAGTACTTC. The encoded protein is CASSGTSGGEETQYF.

This clone was counted many times. The V call is TRBV2, the J call TRBJ2-7; possibly TRBD1 for D (7 bases). The germline V gene encodes CDR1 SNHLY and CDR2 FYNNEI. The CDR3 has 15 amino acids. V was cut by 6 bases and J by 4 bases, with 19 bases left in between. CDR3 loop: CASRRDSQRGYEQYF. The DNA for the CDR3 is TGTGCCAGCAGGCGGGACAGTCAACGGGGATACGAGCAGTACTTC.

The chain employs TRBV14 and TRBJ2-7, with 7 bases fitting TRBD2. Trimming removed 3 bases from V and 1 base from J; junction bases left unmatched: 3. The length of the CDR3 is 14 residues. Germline assignment: CDR1 SGHDN and CDR2 FVKESK. The CDR3 loop is CASSQKGGSYEQYF. The CDR3 DNA reads as TGTGCCAGCAGCCAGAAGGGAGGGTCCTACGAGCAGTACTTC.

The genes are TRBV4-1 and TRBJ2-1; TRBD2 aligns across 9 bases. The germline CDR1 and CDR2 sequences are MGHRA and YSYEKL. The CDR3 spans 17 residues. Trimming removed 0 bases from V and 4 bases from J; junction bases left unmatched: 7. The CDR3 nucleotides read TGCGCCAGCAGCCAAGATGAGCTAGCGGGATCGTACAATGAGCAGTTCTTC. It specifies CASSQDELAGSYNEQFF.

The chain couples TRBV15 to TRBJ1-3, with no clear D. The V end lost 3 bases, the J end lost 3 bases, and 6 bases lay between the germline ends. This CDR3 spans 13 amino acids. CDR1 and CDR2 (germline): LNHNV, YYDKDF (reference sequence). DNA for the CDR3: TGTGCCACCAGCAGCCCTAATGGAAACACCATATATTTT. This gives the protein CATSSPNGNTIYF.

The rearrangement joins TRBV7-9 to TRBJ1-3; D possibly corresponds to TRBD1 (6 bases). With 1 base removed from V and 10 bases from J, the gap between germline ends came to 14 bases. This CDR3 region has 14 residues. Germline V gives CDR1 SEHNR, CDR2 FQNEAQ (reference sequence). The CDR3 protein is CASSLEFGGPTIYF. Written as DNA, the CDR3 is TGTGCCAGCAGCTTAGAGTTCGGGGGGCCGACCATATATTTT.

This chain joins TRBV5-6 and TRBJ1-1; D uncertain. The CDR3 totals 12 residues. Germline CDR1 and CDR2: SGHDT and YYEEEE. The V end was cut by 4 bases, the J end by 7 bases, with 11 bases between. DNA for the CDR3: TGTGCCAGCAGCCGAAGGGAGCATGAAGCTTTCTTT. Its translation is CASSRREHEAFF. The full variable domain, completed using reference TRBV5-6 and TRBJ1-1, is DAGVTQSPTHLIKTRGQQVTLRCSPKSGHDTVSWYQQALGQGPQFIFQYYEEEERQRGNFPDRFSGHQFPNYSSELNVNALLLGDSALYLCASSRREHEAFFGQGTRLTVV.

The rearrangement links TRBV7-2 to TRBJ2-7; TRBD1 matches 9 bases. CDR3 length: 13 residues. V shed 6 bases, J shed 4 bases, and the junction held 4 bases outside the gene matches. Germline CDR1 is SGHTA and CDR2 is FQGNSA. The CDR3 spells CASRTTGGYEQYF. In DNA form, the CDR3 reads TGTGCCAGCAGGACGACAGGGGGATACGAGCAGTACTTC.

J is TRBJ2-6 and V is TRBV6-1; the D is unclear. Germline loops: CDR1 MNHNS, CDR2 SASEGT. The CDR3 has 16 amino acids. V shed 3 bases and J shed 0 bases, with 9 bases lying between them. CDR3: CASSETRSSGANVLTF. The CDR3 DNA reads as TGTGCCAGCAGTGAGACACGTAGCTCTGGGGCCAACGTCCTGACTTTC.

The CDR3 protein is CAWGRDQPQHF. CDR3 coding DNA: TGTGCCTGGGGGCGTGATCAGCCCCAGCATTTT. This chain connects TRBV30 to TRBJ1-5; D is unresolved. The CDR3 sequence is 11 residues long. Trimming cost V 5 bases and J 5 bases, with 7 bases left between them. The germline V gene encodes CDR1 GTSNPN and CDR2 SVGIG (reference sequence).

The chain couples TRBV18 to TRBJ1-4, with D unresolved. Germline values: CDR1 KGHSH, CDR2 LQKENI. This CDR3 is 15 amino acids long. Between the trimmed V and J ends, which lost 3 bases and 4 bases, there was a span of 12 bases. In DNA, the CDR3 is TGTGCCAGCTCACCGTCCCGGGAACTTAATGAAAAACTGTTTTTT. Translation: CASSPSRELNEKLFF. Filled out from reference TRBV18 and TRBJ1-4, the complete variable domain reads NAGVMQNPRHLVRRRGQEARLRCSPMKGHSHVYWYRQLPEEGLKFMVYLQKENIIDESGMPKERFSAEFPKEGPSILRIQQVVRGDSAAYFCASSPSRELNEKLFFGSGTQLSVL.

V usage is TRBV6-5 and J usage is TRBJ1-2, with 7 bases identical to TRBD1. CDR3 length equals 15 residues. Germline V gene lookup returns CDR1 MNHEY and CDR2 SVGAGI. The trim removed 8 bases at V and 3 bases at J, leaving 12 bases unmatched. This chain's CDR3 is CASSTPRQGDYGYTF. CDR3 nucleotides: TGTGCCAGCTCCACACCTCGACAGGGAGACTATGGCTACACCTTC.

The chain joins TRBV12-5 to TRBJ1-2, with 9 bases that match TRBD1. The J segment lost 8 bases and the V segment lost 7 bases, leaving 11 bases of the junction unmatched. CDR3 length: 14 amino acids. Germline V CDR1 and CDR2: LGHNT, FRNRAP. This CDR3 is CASAPRDREGGYTF. The DNA of the CDR3 is TGTGCTAGTGCTCCCCGGGACAGGGAGGGGGGCTACACCTTC. Full variable domain (outside the CDR3, taken from reference TRBV12-5 and TRBJ1-2): DARVTQTPRHKVTEMGQEVTMRCQPILGHNTVFWYRQTMMQGLELLAYFRNRAPLDDSGMPKDRFSAEMPDATLATLKIQPSEPRDSAVYFCASAPRDREGGYTFGSGTRLTVV.

The V and J genes are TRBV28 and TRBJ1-4; D unresolved. The V and J ends lost 6 bases and 1 base respectively, with 12 bases between them. The germline V gene encodes CDR1 MDHEN and CDR2 SYDVKM. The CDR3 runs 15 residues. CDR3 sequence reads: CASRPTGGTNEKLFF. In DNA, the CDR3 is TGTGCCAGCAGACCGACGGGAGGAACTAATGAAAAACTGTTTTTT.

V gene TRBV18 combines with J gene TRBJ1-2, with TRBD1 identical over 7 bases. Germline V CDR1 and CDR2: KGHSH, LQKENI. V gave up 6 bases and J gave up 2 bases; unmatched junction bases: 9. The CDR3 has 15 amino acids. CDR3: CASSLEQGVNYGYTF. CDR3 coding DNA: TGTGCCAGCTCTCTCGAGCAGGGGGTAAACTATGGCTACACCTTC.

The CDR3 DNA follows: TGCAGCGTTGACCGCTCGGCGGGGGGTTCACAAGAGACCCAGTACTTC. Amino acids: CSVDRSAGGSQETQYF. The chain recombines TRBV29-1 with TRBJ2-5, with 8 positions matching TRBD2. The V gene end was trimmed by 3 bases and the J gene end by 2 bases; junction bases not matched to a gene: 11. The CDR3 is 16 residues long. Per the germline V gene, CDR1 is SQVTM and CDR2 is ANQGSEA.

The chain couples TRBV10-2 to TRBJ2-2; D not resolved. Per the germline V gene, CDR1 is WSHSY and CDR2 is SAAADI. The V and J ends lost 6 bases and 4 bases respectively, with 9 bases between them. CDR3 size: 13 residues. The CDR3 DNA reads as TGCGCCAGCAGCTTAAGAGGCACCGGGGAGCTGTTTTTT. Its protein is CASSLRGTGELFF.

This clone was recorded only once. Other DNA sequences within the sample encode an identical CDR3. The chain is built from TRBV5-1 and TRBJ1-1; a weak D match, TRBD1 (6 bases). The CDR3 contains 12 residues. CDR1 and CDR2 (germline): SGHRS, YFSETQ. Trimming shortened V by 4 bases and J by 8 bases, and 12 bases separated the two germline ends. The DNA for the CDR3 is TGCGCCAGCAGCATTGACAGGTCAGAAGCTTTCTTT. Amino acid sequence: CASSIDRSEAFF.

The gene calls are TRBV11-2 and TRBJ1-3, with D possibly matching TRBD1 (6 bases). The CDR3 runs to 15 residues. In germline, CDR1 is SGHAT, CDR2 FQNNGV. Trimming removed 4 bases from V and 4 bases from J, with 14 bases in between. The CDR3 DNA reads TGTGCCAGCAGCTGGACAGATTCGGAAGGAAACACCATATATTTT. The encoded protein is CASSWTDSEGNTIYF.

This chain joins TRBV2 and TRBJ2-2; 11 bases agree with TRBD1. Germline CDR1 reads SNHLY; CDR2 reads FYNNEI. J lost 5 bases, V lost 6 bases, and 8 bases had no gene match. This CDR3 spans 16 amino acids. The DNA of the CDR3 is TGTGCCAGCAGCCTGGGACAGGGGGTTCGGACCGGGGAGCTGTTTTTT. This encodes CASSLGQGVRTGELFF. Using reference TRBV2 and TRBJ2-2 for the parts outside the CDR3, the full variable domain is EPEVTQTPSHQVTQMGQEVILRCVPISNHLYFYWYRQILGQKVEFLVSFYNNEISEKSEIFDDQFSVERPDGSNFTLKIRSTKLEDSAMYFCASSLGQGVRTGELFFGEGSRLTVL.

The chain couples TRBV6-5 to TRBJ2-3; D may be TRBD1 (5 bases). Per germline, CDR1 MNHEY and CDR2 SVGAGI. The CDR3 spans 15 residues. Between the trimmed V and J ends, which lost 6 bases and 0 bases, there was a span of 13 bases. In DNA form, the CDR3 reads TGTGCCAGCAGACCCTGGGCAGGGAGCACAGATACGCAGTATTTT. Translation: CASRPWAGSTDTQYF.